This TCR beta chain was recovered during a study of T-cell reconstitution after alpha-beta-depleted transplantation in children. Germline assignment: CDR1 SNHLY and CDR2 FYNNEI. This CDR3 has 15 amino acids. V lost 6 bases and J lost 1; bases outside the gene matches: 5. As it was prepared, the TCRbeta library received unique molecular identifiers. TCRdb used MiXCR to reprocess the PCR reads, holding one entry per CDR3 protein. In the table there are 190,000 or so distinct CDR3 sequences, about 6.3% of which are singletons. In its sample, this clonotype was seen many times. This chain links TRBV2 with TRBJ1-1; the match to TRBD1 covers 10 bases. The sequence came from a human donor who donated a stem cell graft to a child with Wiskott-Aldrich syndrome. Sequenced here: PBMCs from the stem cell graft donor, sampled from the stem cell graft. The CDR3 sequence is CASRRDRGTNTEAFF. The CDR3, as DNA: TGTGCCAGCAGGCGGGACAGGGGCACGAACACTGAAGCTTTCTTT.